This T cell receptor (beta chain) was identified in a study of cytomegalovirus exposure and HLA in healthy donors. This clone was counted once. Its antigen is unidentified. Study-level results: Prior analysis indicated that the majority of TCR beta V segments exhibited productivity approximately 87% or approximately 30% of the time. Later analysis identified a missense DCLRE1C variant that was linked to TCR beta V- and J-gene trimming.

This CDR3 contains 16 residues. CDR1 SQVTM and CDR2 ANQGSEA come from the germline V gene. V lost 2 bases, J lost 2 bases, and 6 bases stayed unmatched. Researchers ran the PCR with 60 Vbeta and 13 Jbeta primers. In the study's own analysis: An analysis that came later counted tens of millions of unique TCR beta chains, roughly 11 million shared. Method: immunoSEQ multiplex PCR; TCRdb's copy keeps in-frame clones and lacks some. V and J calls plus clone size are reproduced from that table; the DNA served to infer D and trimming. The data show 75,000 to 100,000 clones, with over 65% seen just once and around 3.2% held by the top ten.

Specimen: PBMCs. The TCR comes from a man in his forties or fifties in good health and CMV-seronegative. The rearrangement joins TRBV29-1 to TRBJ2-3; 11 nucleotides match TRBD2. CDR3 residues: CSVERTSGLPTDTQYF. In DNA, the CDR3 is TGCAGCGTTGAACGGACTAGCGGGTTGCCCACAGATACGCAGTATTTT.